These T cell receptor beta chains were read from a single sample in a study of sequential checkpoint blockade in melanoma. Libraries were prepared by immunoSEQ multiplex PCR; TCRdb keeps only in-frame clonotypes and omits some of them. The profile shows approximately 28,000 clones, 75% to 85% of them singletons. Sequencing was performed on CD8+ T cells sorted from blood (inferred from file names), taken from a patient given nivolumab and ipilimumab in sequence. Every receptor here comes from a human donor with melanoma. Each CDR3 is given with its conserved first and last residue. A D gene is named only where the DNA matches it firmly. Clone size is not always given. Where it is, it says once, few, many or a class for expanded clones.

-	TRBV13	-	TRBJ2-7	TGTGCCAGCAGCTACAGGGATGGATACTACGAGCAGTACTTC	CASSYRDGYYEQYF
-	TRBV9	-	TRBJ1-3	TGTGCCAGCACAGCGGAAGGAAACACCATATATTTT	CASTAEGNTIYF
TRBD1	TRBV7-9	-	TRBJ1-1	TGTGCCAGCAGCGAGGGACAGGGGGTGAGGACTGAAGCTTTCTTT	CASSEGQGVRTEAFF
-	TRBV5-6	-	TRBJ2-7	TGTGCCAGCATCCTTAGACAGAGATCCTACGAGCAGTACTTC	CASILRQRSYEQYF
TRBD2	TRBV4-2	-	TRBJ2-3	TGTGCCAGCAGCTATGGACTAGCGGGAGGGGGGACAGATACGCAGTATTTT	CASSYGLAGGGTDTQYF
-	TRBV30	once	TRBJ1-3	TGTGCCTGGAGTAAGCAGGACAACCCCTCTGGAAACACCATATATTTT	CAWSKQDNPSGNTIYF
-	TRBV5-5	few	TRBJ2-5	TGTGCCAGCAGCTTGGCCGAAGCCCAAGAGACCCAGTACTTC	CASSLAEAQETQYF
TRBD2	TRBV6-1	-	TRBJ2-5	TGTGCCAGCGGTTCCGGGACTAGCGTAGAGACCCAGTACTTC	CASGSGTSVETQYF
-	TRBV19	-	TRBJ1-1	TGTGCCAGTAGTTTAATGGGGGGGACGAACACTGAAGCTTTCTTT	CASSLMGGTNTEAFF
TRBD2	TRBV6-5	-	TRBJ2-3	TGTGCCAGCAGTTACTCTACGGGAGGACGCACAGATACGCAGTATTTT	CASSYSTGGRTDTQYF
TRBD1	TRBV7-3	-	TRBJ2-2	TGTGCCAGCAGCTTGTCCGGGACAGGGGGCAACACCGGGGAGCTGTTTTTT	CASSLSGTGGNTGELFF
-	TRBV4-2	-	TRBJ2-2	TGTGCCAGCAGCCAAGAGGGGCCCTCTAGCGCCGGGGAGCTGTTTTTT	CASSQEGPSSAGELFF
-	TRBV28	-	TRBJ1-2	TGTGCCAGCATGACGAGGGCAGACTATGGCTACACCTTC	CASMTRADYGYTF
-	TRBV5-4	-	TRBJ2-1	TGTGCCAGCAGCTTCCGGGGTTCCTACAATGAGCAGTTCTTC	CASSFRGSYNEQFF
TRBD2	TRBV5-1	-	TRBJ2-3	TGCGCCAGCAGCTGGGCCAGCGGGGGGCACACAGATACGCAGTATTTT	CASSWASGGHTDTQYF
TRBD2	TRBV4-2	-	TRBJ2-7	TGTGCCAGCAGCCAGGGAGCGGGATCACCCTACGAGCAGTACTTC	CASSQGAGSPYEQYF
-	TRBV5-3	-	TRBJ1-2	TGTGCCAGCCCCTCCCTCCTCGGGAGCTATGGCTACACCTTC	CASPSLLGSYGYTF
TRBD2	TRBV11-3	-	TRBJ2-2	TGTGCCAGCAGCGCACTAGCGGGAGGCGGGGAGCTGTTTTTT	CASSALAGGGELFF
-	TRBV9	-	TRBJ2-1	TGTGCCAGCAGCGCAGGGGAAGGCTACAATGAGCAGTTCTTC	CASSAGEGYNEQFF